This T cell receptor (beta chain) stems from a study of naive and memory T cell subsets. The CDR3 is 12 amino acids. From germline, CDR1 is SNHLY and CDR2 FYNNEI. Trimming removed 4 bases at V and 7 bases at J, with 8 bases between. Both TRBC1 and TRBC2 were covered by a beta constant-region primer of two equimolar oligonucleotides. TCRdb reprocessed the UMI-ligation and nested PCR reads via MiXCR and lists one record per CDR3 protein. The sample records approximately 140,000 distinct CDR3 sequences, about 15% being singletons. This receptor was obtained from a human donor in good health. The sample comprised naive CD4+ T cells from blood. This chain links TRBV2 with TRBJ2-1, with unresolved D. Here the CDR3 reads CASSGLWNEQFF. CDR3 nucleotide sequence: TGTGCCAGCAGTGGTTTGTGGAATGAGCAGTTCTTC. Full variable domain (missing parts from reference TRBV2 and TRBJ2-1): EPEVTQTPSHQVTQMGQEVILRCVPISNHLYFYWYRQILGQKVEFLVSFYNNEISEKSEIFDDQFSVERPDGSNFTLKIRSTKLEDSAMYFCASSGLWNEQFFGPGTRLTVL.